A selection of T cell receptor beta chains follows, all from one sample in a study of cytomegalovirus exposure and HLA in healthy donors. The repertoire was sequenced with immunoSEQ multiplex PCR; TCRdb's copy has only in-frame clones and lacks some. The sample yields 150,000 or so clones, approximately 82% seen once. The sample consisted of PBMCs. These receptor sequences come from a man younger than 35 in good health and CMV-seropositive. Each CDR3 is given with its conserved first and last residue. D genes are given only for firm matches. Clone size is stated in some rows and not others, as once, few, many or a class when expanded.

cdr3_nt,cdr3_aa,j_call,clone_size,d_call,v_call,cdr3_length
TGTGCCTGGAGTGAAGGTCCGGGAAATCAGCCCCAGCATTTT,CAWSEGPGNQPQHF,TRBJ1-5,NA,NA,TRBV30,14
TGTGCCAGCAGCGAGCAGGGTGTGGAGACCCAGTACTTC,CASSEQGVETQYF,TRBJ2-5,NA,NA,TRBV7-9,13
TGCGCCAGCAGTGAGTCTGCGGGCGCGGGGGTGGATACGCAGTATTTT,CASSESAGAGVDTQYF,TRBJ2-3,NA,TRBD2,TRBV10-1,16
TGTGCCAGCAGCCCAGACAGGGTTGGAGACACTGAAGCTTTCTTT,CASSPDRVGDTEAFF,TRBJ1-1,once,TRBD1,TRBV13,15
TGTGCCAGCAGCTTGATCGACAGGGGAGTCACCGGGGAGCTGTTTTTT,CASSLIDRGVTGELFF,TRBJ2-2,NA,TRBD1,TRBV11-1,16
TGCGCCAGCAGTGAGCCGGGGGGGGAGACCCAGTACTTC,CASSEPGGETQYF,TRBJ2-5,NA,TRBD2,TRBV10-2,13
TGTGCCAGCAGTCCCACAGGGCGCCTGAGAGCTTTCTTT,CASSPTGRLRAFF,TRBJ1-1,NA,NA,TRBV27,13
TGCAGCGTTGATGGGGAGGCCTACGAGCAGTACTTC,CSVDGEAYEQYF,TRBJ2-7,NA,NA,TRBV29-1,12
TGTGCCAGCAGCTTCGACAGGGTCTACAATGAGCAGTTCTTC,CASSFDRVYNEQFF,TRBJ2-1,NA,TRBD1,TRBV7-8,14
TGTGCCACCAACAGGGGGTACCAAGAGACCCAGTACTTC,CATNRGYQETQYF,TRBJ2-5,NA,TRBD1,TRBV28,13
TGCAGCGTCTCCGGACAGGGCCCTACCTACGAGCAGTACTTC,CSVSGQGPTYEQYF,TRBJ2-7,NA,TRBD1,TRBV29-1,14
TGTGCCAGCAGCTACTGGACTAGCGGGAGAAACGACTACAATGAGCAGTTCTTC,CASSYWTSGRNDYNEQFF,TRBJ2-1,NA,TRBD2,TRBV11-3,18
TGTGCCAGTAGTCCCGGGAATCAGCCCCAGCATTTT,CASSPGNQPQHF,TRBJ1-5,NA,NA,TRBV19,12
TGTGCCAGCAGTTCTAGCGGCTCCTACGAGCAGTACTTC,CASSSSGSYEQYF,TRBJ2-7,NA,TRBD2,TRBV6-5,13
TGTGCCAGCAGCAAAGTACGAGGGCTGGACGTCCTGACTTTC,CASSKVRGLDVLTF,TRBJ2-6,NA,NA,TRBV21-1,14
TGTGCCAGCAGTCCTGTACAGGGGAGAGGGACAGATACGCAGTATTTT,CASSPVQGRGTDTQYF,TRBJ2-3,NA,TRBD1,TRBV28,16
TGCGCCAGCAGCTTGGCCGGGGCCACAGGGAAGGGACTAGGGAATGAGCAGTTCTTC,CASSLAGATGKGLGNEQFF,TRBJ2-1,NA,TRBD2,TRBV5-1,19
TGTGCCAGTAGTAGCCAGGCTGACACTGAAGCTTTCTTT,CASSSQADTEAFF,TRBJ1-1,NA,NA,TRBV19,13
TGTGCCAGCAGTGAAACCAGGGGAGCTCAGCCCCAGCATTTT,CASSETRGAQPQHF,TRBJ1-5,NA,NA,TRBV2,14
TGTGCCAGCAGCTTATTCAGACTAGCGGGAGGCACAGATACGCAGTATTTT,CASSLFRLAGGTDTQYF,TRBJ2-3,once,TRBD2,TRBV28,17
TGTGCCAGCACCCCTCTAGCGGGAGGACTTATCAATGAGCAGTTCTTC,CASTPLAGGLINEQFF,TRBJ2-1,NA,TRBD2,TRBV11-2,16
TGTGCCAGCAGCAGGGAGGGCTGTCAGCCCCAGCATTTT,CASSREGCQPQHF,TRBJ1-5,NA,NA,TRBV21-1,13
TGCGCCAGCAGCCATCATCGACAGGGTCTAACCGGGGAGCTGTTTTTT,CASSHHRQGLTGELFF,TRBJ2-2,NA,TRBD1,TRBV4-1,16
TGTGCCAGCAGTTTAAGTGTGTTAAGCGGGAGGGAGTACGAGCAGTACTTC,CASSLSVLSGREYEQYF,TRBJ2-7,NA,TRBD2,TRBV28,17
TGCGCCAGCAGCTTGCACCTGGCGACTGAGGAGCTGTTTTTT,CASSLHLATEELFF,TRBJ2-2,few,NA,TRBV5-1,14
TGTGCCAGCACTCTGTGGCCAGATACGCAGTATTTT,CASTLWPDTQYF,TRBJ2-3,few,NA,TRBV6-6,12
TGTGCCAGTAGAGACCGGAGCTACGAGCAGTACTTC,CASRDRSYEQYF,TRBJ2-7,NA,NA,TRBV19,12
TGCGCCAGCAGCCAGTCGGACAGGGCGGCTGAAAAACTGTTTTTT,CASSQSDRAAEKLFF,TRBJ1-4,few,TRBD1,TRBV4-1,15
TGTGCCAGCAGCCCCACCGGAGGGGCTTCGGGAGAGCAGTACTTC,CASSPTGGASGEQYF,TRBJ2-7,NA,NA,TRBV9,15
TGCGCCAGCAGCGCGGCGGGGACTCCTGGGAACATTCAGTACTTC,CASSAAGTPGNIQYF,TRBJ2-4,NA,NA,TRBV5-1,15
TGTGCCAGCATCCCAACAGGGATGTATGGCTACACCTTC,CASIPTGMYGYTF,TRBJ1-2,NA,NA,TRBV5-6,13
TGTGCCAGCAACCAGGGTAACACCGGGGAGCTGTTTTTT,CASNQGNTGELFF,TRBJ2-2,once,NA,TRBV28,13
TGTGCCAGCAACCGGGAAGCGGGAGGCCCAACCGGGGAGCTGTTTTTT,CASNREAGGPTGELFF,TRBJ2-2,NA,TRBD2,TRBV6-6,16
TGTGCCAGCAGGATGGACTCTAACTATGGCTACACCTTC,CASRMDSNYGYTF,TRBJ1-2,NA,NA,TRBV28,13
TGTGCCAGCAGTTATCAGTGGCGGGCCCCCTACAATGAGCAGTTCTTC,CASSYQWRAPYNEQFF,TRBJ2-1,few,NA,TRBV6-5,16
TGTGCCAGCAGCCTCGGGACAGAGGACACTGAAGCTTTCTTT,CASSLGTEDTEAFF,TRBJ1-1,NA,TRBD1,TRBV28,14
TGTGCCAGCAGCTTAAGCCAGGAAGAGACCCAGTACTTC,CASSLSQEETQYF,TRBJ2-5,NA,NA,TRBV11-1,13